Included here is one TCR beta chain sequence, with context. This clonotype showed up just a few times. Its antigen is currently not known. One junction end disagrees with the germline gene, perhaps due to a read error. Including cysteine and phenylalanine, the CDR3 has 16 amino acids. CDR3 DNA is the only sequence kept; it has 48 bases, read in frame from the first base. Reading the germline V gene gives CDR1 SGHRS and CDR2 YFSETQ. This record comes from a study of blood T cells in healthy people across ages (dated by TCRdb to between 2015 and 2017). Regarding the complete study: Template switching captured roughly one uniquely barcoded TCR beta cDNA molecule per two T cells in model experiments. Using deep sequencing normalized with unique cDNA molecular identifiers, the study measured how TCR beta repertoire diversity changes with age. Donors were grouped into four age groups: young (average 16 years), middle-aged (about 40), aged (around 60) and long-lived (approximately 78). To avoid experimental bias, donors of different ages were randomly spread across the sequencing lanes. For two donors (one aged 18 to 30 and one aged 80 or older), the study analyzed two additional independent replicas of 1 million unique cDNA reads from the same blood draw.

The library relied on 5' RACE. Sequencing took place on an Illumina HiSeq 2500. A second PCR of 7 to 11 cycles was run with a J-beta primer mix and a sample-barcoded 5' primer. A template-switch 5' adaptor carrying 12 random nucleotides introduced a unique molecular identifier onto each TCR beta cDNA molecule. At least 2.5 million CDR3-containing paired-end reads were obtained from each sample. First-strand cDNA was synthesized from all RNA with the Mint cDNA synthesis kit, primed by a TRBC-specific oligonucleotide. Following uracil-DNA glycosylase treatment, a first 18-cycle PCR with universal primers M1SS and BC2_uni_R was performed on all cDNA. The original pipeline was this. Each sample was normalized by randomly selecting 1 million high-quality reads, each carrying a distinct molecular identifier. Instead of being binned into consensus sequences, reads with shared molecular identifiers were discarded. CDR3 identification, clonotype clustering and error correction used MiTCR with a Q25 quality threshold and the strictest error-elimination algorithm. A nonparametric unseen species model with Euler transformation was used to estimate lower-bound total TCR beta diversity. TCRdb redid the processing of the public reads, applying fastp at Q25 and MiXCR, and retained in-frame beta chains. One record per CDR3 amino acid sequence lists the most common genes and DNA. The V and J calls come from TCRdb's annotation, not from the publication. This sample lists hundreds of thousands of distinct CDR3 sequences; under 35% were detected once. Roughly 17% of the sample rests with the top ten.

General findings and caveats noted by the study authors: Because donor CMV infection status was unknown, age-related changes in expanded clonotypes were potentially confounded. The long-lived group showed more naive CD4+ T cells, fewer expanded clones and increased TCR diversity than the aged group, suggesting age selection. A strong correlation was found between observed TCR beta diversity and the percentage of naive T cells measured by flow cytometry. Bulk unsorted PBMC profiling prevented conclusive comparison of naive and antigen-experienced compartments. Estimates of total diversity based on one million sequenced T cells were regarded as lower bounds and as underestimates. As age increased, observed TCR beta diversity per million T cells dropped in a roughly linear way, and a significant reduction was already evident by age roughly 40.

Systemically healthy Caucasian individuals from Russia, 35 to 40 in total and aged about 6 to 100 years, were included as donors. Each donor gave approximately 9.3 milliliters of peripheral blood, collected into EDTA-treated Vacutainer tubes. Ficoll-Paque density-gradient centrifugation was used to isolate PBMCs, with at least 6 million per sample. Trizol reagent was used to extract total RNA from the PBMCs, yielding at least 6 micrograms per sample. Naive CD45RAhigh/CD27high T cell percentages were measured by flow cytometry on a PBMC aliquot from every donor. The chain is made from TRBV5-1 and TRBJ2-3; 14 of the junction bases match TRBD2. This clonotype was sampled from a woman over 75 in good health. Material for sequencing was blood. The encoded CDR3 is CASSLGLAGGLDAQYF. The base sequence is TGCGCCAGCAGCCTCGGACTAGCGGGGGGCCTAGATGCGCAGTATTTT.